These T cell receptor beta chains were read from a single sample in a study of PD-1 blockade in mismatch repair-deficient tumors. This table comes from immunoSEQ multiplex PCR, and its TCRdb copy is limited to in-frame clones, with some not included. The table has approximately 120,000 clones, roughly nine tenths seen once. The sample here was peripheral blood, taken 44 weeks after starting pembrolizumab. The receptors come from an adult with mismatch repair-deficient cancer. Both conserved end residues are part of each CDR3. Fields, in order: J gene, D gene, clone size, V gene, CDR3 protein, CDR3 DNA. A D gene is named only where the DNA matches it firmly. Not every row has a clone size; where given, it reads once, few, many or a size class.

J: TRBJ2-2
D: -
size: -
V: TRBV28
CDR3: CASNYLWGSTGELFF
DNA: TGTGCCAGCAATTACCTATGGGGGTCCACCGGGGAGCTGTTTTTT

J: TRBJ2-7
D: -
size: few
V: TRBV19
CDR3: CASSAGYEQYF
DNA: TGTGCCAGTAGTGCTGGGTACGAGCAGTACTTC

J: TRBJ2-5
D: TRBD1
size: -
V: TRBV4-3
CDR3: CASSQDGDIWGTGGWLRETQYF
DNA: TGCGCCAGCAGCCAAGATGGGGATATTTGGGGGACAGGGGGCTGGCTGCGGGAGACCCAGTACTTC

J: TRBJ2-7
D: TRBD2
size: -
V: TRBV6-1
CDR3: CASTSGSPEQYF
DNA: TGTGCCAGCACGAGCGGGAGCCCCGAGCAGTACTTC

J: TRBJ2-7
D: -
size: -
V: TRBV5-1
CDR3: CASKGTQASHEQYF
DNA: TGCGCATCTAAAGGGACACAGGCGTCCCACGAGCAGTACTTC

J: TRBJ2-1
D: -
size: -
V: TRBV14
CDR3: CASSQGAPWELAASYNEQFF
DNA: TGTGCCAGCAGCCAAGGGGCGCCCTGGGAGTTGGCCGCCTCCTACAATGAGCAGTTCTTC

J: TRBJ2-5
D: -
size: -
V: TRBV25-1
CDR3: CASKARGTETQYF
DNA: TGTGCCAGCAAGGCTCGGGGCACAGAGACCCAGTACTTC

J: TRBJ2-5
D: -
size: -
V: TRBV27
CDR3: CASSSLNQETQYF
DNA: TGTGCCAGCAGTTCATTAAATCAAGAGACCCAGTACTTC

J: TRBJ1-2
D: -
size: -
V: TRBV19
CDR3: CASSPGTYGYTF
DNA: TGTGCCAGTAGTCCCGGGACATATGGCTACACCTTC

J: TRBJ2-3
D: TRBD2
size: -
V: TRBV5-1
CDR3: CASSTGAGVEKDTQYF
DNA: TGCGCCAGCAGCACCGGAGCGGGGGTGGAGAAAGATACGCAGTATTTT

J: TRBJ2-2
D: TRBD2
size: once
V: TRBV11-2
CDR3: CASSLSRLAGPNTGELFF
DNA: TGTGCCAGCAGCTTGTCTAGACTAGCGGGACCGAACACCGGGGAGCTGTTTTTT

J: TRBJ1-2
D: -
size: -
V: TRBV29-1
CDR3: CSVEPAGYGYTF
DNA: TGCAGCGTTGAACCCGCGGGCTATGGCTACACCTTC

J: TRBJ2-7
D: TRBD2
size: -
V: TRBV7-9
CDR3: CASSLWGGYYSYEQYF
DNA: TGTGCCAGCAGCTTATGGGGGGGGTACTACTCCTACGAGCAGTACTTC

J: TRBJ2-4
D: TRBD2
size: -
V: TRBV29-1
CDR3: CSVSTGASGPNIQYF
DNA: TGCAGCGTCTCCACCGGGGCTAGCGGTCCAAACATTCAGTACTTC

J: TRBJ2-2
D: -
size: -
V: TRBV6-5
CDR3: CASSYSSPGATGELFF
DNA: TGTGCCAGCAGTTACTCGTCCCCGGGGGCCACCGGGGAGCTGTTTTTT

J: TRBJ2-7
D: -
size: once
V: TRBV5-1
CDR3: CASSLGGGYEQYF
DNA: TGCGCCAGCAGCTTAGGGGGGGGCTACGAGCAGTACTTC

J: TRBJ2-5
D: -
size: -
V: TRBV5-6
CDR3: CASSLIFRGRSETQYF
DNA: TGTGCCAGCAGCTTGATCTTCCGGGGGCGGTCGGAGACCCAGTACTTC

J: TRBJ2-7
D: -
size: -
V: TRBV10-3
CDR3: CAIRTRGDGDEQYF
DNA: TGTGCCATCAGGACGAGGGGGGACGGGGACGAGCAGTACTTC

J: TRBJ2-5
D: -
size: -
V: TRBV11-3
CDR3: CASSLAIAHSGRYQETQYF
DNA: TGTGCCAGCAGCTTAGCAATAGCGCATTCGGGCAGGTACCAAGAGACCCAGTACTTC

J: TRBJ2-5
D: -
size: -
V: TRBV9
CDR3: CASSAYVQETQYF
DNA: TGTGCCAGCAGCGCCTACGTCCAAGAGACCCAGTACTTC

J: TRBJ1-2
D: -
size: -
V: TRBV29-1
CDR3: CSVGGNYGYTF
DNA: TGCAGCGTGGGGGGGAACTATGGCTACACCTTC

J: TRBJ1-1
D: -
size: -
V: TRBV5-4
CDR3: CASSSGTLDAEAFF
DNA: TGTGCCAGCAGCTCCGGGACACTTGATGCTGAAGCTTTCTTT

J: TRBJ2-1
D: TRBD2
size: -
V: TRBV30
CDR3: CAWEQGLAGVYNEQFF
DNA: TGTGCCTGGGAACAGGGACTAGCGGGAGTCTACAATGAGCAGTTCTTC

J: TRBJ2-3
D: -
size: once
V: TRBV27
CDR3: CASSAGTGLDTQYF
DNA: TGTGCCAGCTCCGCCGGCACGGGGTTGGATACGCAGTATTTT

J: TRBJ2-5
D: -
size: -
V: TRBV28
CDR3: CASSLPLQGWETQYF
DNA: TGTGCCAGCAGTTTACCCTTACAGGGTTGGGAGACCCAGTACTTC

J: TRBJ2-2
D: -
size: -
V: TRBV6-5
CDR3: CASSYSPNTGELFF
DNA: TGTGCCAGCAGTTACTCCCCGAACACCGGGGAGCTGTTTTTT

J: TRBJ2-7
D: -
size: once
V: TRBV5-6
CDR3: CASSPGDWTYEQYF
DNA: TGTGCCAGCAGCCCGGGGGACTGGACCTACGAGCAGTACTTC

J: TRBJ2-2
D: -
size: -
V: TRBV18
CDR3: CASSPRGELFF
DNA: TGTGCCAGCTCACCACGGGGGGAGCTGTTTTTT

J: TRBJ2-7
D: TRBD1
size: -
V: TRBV28
CDR3: CASRLTPGQGNVYEQYF
DNA: TGTGCCAGCAGACTAACACCGGGACAGGGGAACGTCTACGAGCAGTACTTC

J: TRBJ2-2
D: -
size: -
V: TRBV7-2
CDR3: CASSLSVTNTGELFF
DNA: TGTGCCAGCAGCTTATCAGTAACGAACACCGGGGAGCTGTTTTTT

J: TRBJ2-5
D: -
size: -
V: TRBV4-1
CDR3: CASSQDRGRETQYF
DNA: TGCGCCAGCAGCCAAGATCGGGGGCGCGAGACCCAGTACTTC

J: TRBJ2-7
D: TRBD2
size: -
V: TRBV27
CDR3: CASSPRTRGLAGSYEQYF
DNA: TGTGCCAGCAGTCCACGAACCCGGGGACTAGCGGGCTCCTACGAGCAGTACTTC

J: TRBJ2-3
D: -
size: once
V: TRBV11-2
CDR3: CASSLGYTDTQYF
DNA: TGTGCCAGCAGCTTGGGGTATACAGATACGCAGTATTTT

J: TRBJ2-7
D: -
size: few
V: TRBV6-5
CDR3: CASSQSGREQYF
DNA: TGTGCCAGCAGTCAGAGTGGACGCGAGCAGTACTTC

J: TRBJ2-5
D: TRBD2
size: -
V: TRBV30
CDR3: CARGGSTQYF
DNA: TGTGCCCGGGGGGGATCGACCCAGTACTTC

J: TRBJ1-1
D: -
size: -
V: TRBV7-6
CDR3: CASSLAQGNTEAFF
DNA: TGTGCCAGCAGCTTGGCACAAGGGAACACTGAAGCTTTCTTT

J: TRBJ1-1
D: -
size: -
V: TRBV30
CDR3: CAWSVRPGRYGAFF
DNA: TGTGCCTGGAGTGTACGACCAGGGAGGTACGGAGCTTTCTTT

J: TRBJ2-7
D: -
size: few
V: TRBV18
CDR3: CASSPGAGYEQYF
DNA: TGTGCCAGCTCACCAGGTGCAGGGTACGAGCAGTACTTC

J: TRBJ2-1
D: TRBD2
size: -
V: TRBV5-1
CDR3: CASSSGTSTYNEQFF
DNA: TGCGCCAGCAGCTCCGGGACTAGCACTTACAATGAGCAGTTCTTC

J: TRBJ2-7
D: TRBD1
size: once
V: TRBV5-4
CDR3: CASSLGQGIPYEQYF
DNA: TGTGCCAGCAGCTTGGGACAGGGGATCCCCTACGAGCAGTACTTC

J: TRBJ2-3
D: -
size: few
V: TRBV4-1
CDR3: CASSDERSTDTQYF
DNA: TGCGCCAGCAGCGACGAGCGGAGTACAGATACGCAGTATTTT

J: TRBJ2-3
D: TRBD2
size: -
V: TRBV4-1
CDR3: CASSQVTSGKEDTQYF
DNA: TGCGCCAGCAGCCAAGTCACTAGCGGGAAGGAAGATACGCAGTATTTT

J: TRBJ2-3
D: -
size: -
V: TRBV7-9
CDR3: CASSFIQGDTQYF
DNA: TGTGCCAGCAGCTTTATTCAGGGGGATACGCAGTATTTT

J: TRBJ2-7
D: TRBD2
size: -
V: TRBV28
CDR3: CASRRTSGSSYEQYF
DNA: TGTGCCAGTCGGAGGACTAGCGGGAGCTCCTACGAGCAGTACTTC

J: TRBJ2-1
D: TRBD1
size: -
V: TRBV29-1
CDR3: CSFEFGTGSYNEQFF
DNA: TGCAGCTTCGAGTTTGGGACAGGCTCCTACAATGAGCAGTTCTTC

J: TRBJ2-3
D: TRBD2
size: -
V: TRBV11-1
CDR3: CASSLGVPGGASTDTQYF
DNA: TGTGCCAGCAGCTTAGGGGTCCCCGGGGGGGCTAGCACAGATACGCAGTATTTT